Listed below are T cell receptor beta chains from one sample, sequenced in a study of shared T cell receptors in the human thymus. Here immunoSEQ multiplex PCR was the method, and the copy in TCRdb shows in-frame clones only, minus some. The sample contains roughly 700,000 clones, roughly 90% of which appear only once. This sample was shared with a second study, whose subject was human thymus T cells.

The sample was thymocytes. The receptors here all came from a boy less than two years old with a congenital heart defect. Both conserved end residues are part of each CDR3.

TRBV7-9,TRBJ2-2,CASSLVGQLSNTGELFF
TRBV30,TRBJ2-7,CAWSPGTSGAYEQYF
TRBV19,TRBJ2-3,CASTPGSGISTDTQYF
TRBV5-4,TRBJ1-2,CASSLMGAPSNYGYTF
TRBV6-5,TRBJ1-2,CASSHERQNYGYTF
TRBV11-2,TRBJ2-2,CASSLWMGGVFGELFF
TRBV19,TRBJ2-1,CASSIGVRINADEQFF
TRBV27,TRBJ2-2,CASSLAGGRTGELFF
TRBV2,TRBJ2-7,CASSEPPGEAYEQYF
TRBV27,TRBJ2-7,CASSIISPQGAPSYEQYF
TRBV11-2,TRBJ2-7,CASSSVAGEYEQYF
TRBV5-4,TRBJ2-3,CASRDPGTSTDTQYF
TRBV2,TRBJ2-4,CASSGAGWELAGLAKNIQYF
TRBV29-1,TRBJ2-3,CSVEDTSGGAADTQYF
TRBV9,TRBJ1-2,CASSDRGLGYTF
TRBV12-5,TRBJ2-1,CASALARGLAGGPQKSEQFF
TRBV21-1,TRBJ2-7,CASPGGLAYEQYF
TRBV15,TRBJ2-5,CATSRDPLQGGETQYF
TRBV6-5,TRBJ2-1,CASSSNPTEYNEQFF